Listed here is a single T cell receptor beta chain. CDR1 MNHEY and CDR2 SVGAGI come from the germline V gene. This CDR3 has 11 amino acids. V gave up 7 bases and J gave up 4 bases, with 7 bases separating them. This sample was included in a study of blood T cell repertoires in COVID-19. Overall study context: Donors in the United States, Italy and Spain gave samples during acute or convalescent COVID-19. T cells, B-cell-depleted T cells, or PBMCs provided the cDNA or gDNA that served as material.

In the original processing: Quantification of nucleated cells was approximated via reference gene primer amplification. Assay: immunoSEQ multiplex PCR; the TCRdb copy retains only in-frame clones and omits some. D and trimming come from the DNA, and the V and J calls and clone size come from that table. The sample shows around 140,000 clones, about 83% of them seen only once. The TCR was taken from a man aged 50-60 years with acute or convalescent COVID-19. The J gene is TRBJ1-2, the V gene TRBV6-5; no firm D call. The sequencing sample was made of peripheral blood. The CDR3 region is CASTSFYGYTF. The CDR3 DNA is TGTGCCAGCACCTCTTTCTATGGCTACACCTTC.